Following are 24 T cell receptor beta chains from one sample sequenced in a study of T cell repertoires in cytomegalovirus infection. No antigen has been assigned to these receptors. One entry per CDR3 protein, called by TCRdb with MiXCR from the reads. This table holds under 450,000 distinct CDR3 sequences, roughly a third found once. The sample here was cultured PBMCs, taken from culture after CMV antigen stimulation. Every receptor here comes from a human donor in good health (CMV status not recorded). Some clones in this sample may be carry-over from other donors' samples.

This clonotype was recorded a few times. V is TRBV6-2 or TRBV6-3 and J is TRBJ2-5; D gene uncertain. CDR3 length equals 14 residues. Trimming shortened V by 1 base and J by 5 bases, and 11 bases separated the two germline ends. Germline assignment: CDR1 MNHEY and CDR2 SVGEGT. In DNA form, the CDR3 reads TGTGCCAGCAGTTACTTGGACCGACCGGAGACCCAGTACTTC. Its translation: CASSYLDRPETQYF.

The rearrangement links TRBV19 to TRBJ1-5, with 11 nucleotides matching TRBD1. The CDR3 runs 15 residues. Trimming took 5 bases from V and 6 from J; bases not matched to a gene: 6. In germline, CDR1 is LNHDA, CDR2 SQIVND (reference sequence). The chain's CDR3 is CASSLRTGGSQPQHF. The CDR3 DNA follows: TGTGCCAGTAGTCTTAGGACAGGGGGCAGTCAGCCCCAGCATTTT.

In its sample, this clonotype was seen a few times. The chain uses TRBV7-6 and TRBJ2-7, with 7 bases that match TRBD1. V was pared by 3 bases and J by 2 bases, with 10 bases of the junction left unmatched. Germline values: CDR1 SGHVS, CDR2 FNYEAQ. The CDR3 extends over 16 amino acids. The CDR3 nucleotides read TGTGCCAGCAGCTTGAATCCGAACAGGGGACCCTACGAGCAGTACTTC. It yields the protein CASSLNPNRGPYEQYF.

The chain employs TRBV14 and TRBJ1-6, with 10 bases aligning to TRBD1. The CDR3 runs 16 residues. V dropped 1 base and J dropped 12; count of bases not matched to a gene: 9. Per the germline V gene, CDR1 is SGHDN and CDR2 is FVKESK. The DNA for the CDR3 is TGTGCCAGCAGCCAAGGACAGGGGGCGACCCGGAGACCCCTCCACTTT. Encoded protein: CASSQGQGATRRPLHF.

This clonotype was detected only a few times. The V gene is TRBV28, the J gene TRBJ2-7, with D possibly called TRBD1 or TRBD2 (5 bases each). V was pared by 3 bases and J by 2 bases, with 11 bases between. CDR3 size: 14 residues. Germline loops: CDR1 MDHEN, CDR2 SYDVKM. DNA for the CDR3: TGTGCCAGCAGTTTCGGGACGCAACCCTACGAGCAGTACTTC. Translated: CASSFGTQPYEQYF.

In this sample, this clonotype turned up many times. The CDR3 protein is CASSASRDSYNEQFF. CDR3 nucleotide sequence: TGTGCCAGCAGCGCCTCTAGGGACTCCTACAATGAGCAGTTCTTC. The V gene is TRBV7-2, the J gene TRBJ2-1; D ambiguous. Trimming removed 5 bases at V and 0 bases at J, with 11 bases between. The CDR3 consists of 15 residues. Per the germline V gene, CDR1 is SGHTA and CDR2 is FQGNSA. Together with reference TRBV7-2 and TRBJ2-1, the CDR3 gives the full variable domain: GAGVSQSPSNKVTEKGKDVELRCDPISGHTALYWYRQSLGQGLEFLIYFQGNSAPDKSGLPSDRFSAERTGGSVSTLTIQRTQQEDSAVYLCASSASRDSYNEQFFGPGTRLTVL.

V gene TRBV27 combines with J gene TRBJ2-6; the match to TRBD2 covers 7 bases. Germline assignment: CDR1 MNHEY and CDR2 SMNVEV (reference sequence). The CDR3 loop spans 15 amino acids. V shed 6 bases and J 3 bases; nucleotides not matched to a gene: 5. The CDR3 bases are TGTGCCAGCAGGTGGGGGGGAAGTGGGGCCAACGTCCTGACTTTC. Its protein product is CASRWGGSGANVLTF. Full variable domain (rest looked up from reference TRBV27 and TRBJ2-6): EAQVTQNPRYLITVTGKKLTVTCSQNMNHEYMSWYRQDPGLGLRQIYYSMNVEVTDKGDVPEGYKVSRKEKRNFPLILESPSPNQTSLYFCASRWGGSGANVLTFGAGSRLTVL.

This clonotype has only a few counts. The V and J genes are TRBV20-1 and TRBJ1-6; 10 positions match TRBD1. Germline-derived CDR1 and CDR2 are DFQATT and SNEGSKA (reference sequence). Unmatched junction bases numbered 10, after V lost 5 bases and J lost 0 bases. The CDR3 loop spans 18 amino acids. In DNA form, the CDR3 reads TGCAGTGCTCATACTCCGGGACAGGGGTACTCCTATAATTCACCCCTCCACTTT. This translates into CSAHTPGQGYSYNSPLHF.

The J gene is TRBJ2-1, the V gene TRBV10-3; 11 nucleotides align to TRBD2. The V segment lost 6 bases and the J segment 6 bases; nucleotides outside the gene matches: 7. Germline V gene lookup returns CDR1 ENHRY and CDR2 SYGVKD. This CDR3 is 15 amino acids long. The CDR3 spells CAIRETSGSINEQFF. CDR3 nucleotide sequence: TGTGCCATCAGGGAAACTAGCGGGAGTATCAATGAGCAGTTCTTC.

In this sample, this clonotype turned up many times. The chain has TRBV7-2 and TRBJ1-2; 7 bases align to TRBD1. Germline trimming cut 7 bases from V and 8 bases from J; bases unmatched to any gene: 13. Germline-derived CDR1 and CDR2 are SGHTA and FQGNSA. The CDR3 consists of 14 residues. CDR3 in amino acids: CASTVTGPKEGYTF. The CDR3 DNA follows: TGTGCCAGCACAGTGACAGGGCCGAAGGAGGGCTACACCTTC. Drawing the rest from reference TRBV7-2 and TRBJ1-2, the complete variable domain is GAGVSQSPSNKVTEKGKDVELRCDPISGHTALYWYRQSLGQGLEFLIYFQGNSAPDKSGLPSDRFSAERTGGSVSTLTIQRTQQEDSAVYLCASTVTGPKEGYTFGSGTRLTVV.

This chain connects TRBV7-8 to TRBJ2-7; D gene uncertain. This CDR3 is built from 13 residues. With 8 bases removed from V and 3 bases from J, the gap between germline ends came to 14 bases. Germline V CDR1 and CDR2: SGHVS, FQNEAQ. Written as DNA, the CDR3 is TGTGCCAGCTTACTTGCCTTGGACTACGAGCAGTACTTC. Translating gives CASLLALDYEQYF.

The CDR3 nucleotides read TGCGCCAGCAGCCAAGGAACGGACCAAGCCTACGAGCAGTACTTC. Protein sequence: CASSQGTDQAYEQYF. V usage is TRBV4-1 and J usage is TRBJ2-7; no definite D call. CDR3 length: 15 residues. Deletions cut 1 base from V and 2 bases from J, with 12 bases between. CDR1 is MGHRA and CDR2 is YSYEKL in the germline V gene.

The DNA of the CDR3 is TGCGCCAGCAGCCAAGATACCGGGGGTTACAATGAGCAGTTCTTC. Amino acids: CASSQDTGGYNEQFF. The rearrangement uses TRBV4-3 and TRBJ2-1, with D possibly TRBD2 on 6 matching bases. CDR1 LGHNA and CDR2 YSLEER come from the germline V gene. V dropped 0 bases and J dropped 4 bases, with 10 bases sitting between them. CDR3 length: 15 amino acids.

This rearrangement joins TRBV7-9 to TRBJ1-6, with D uncertain. Looked up from germline, CDR1 is SEHNR and CDR2 is FQNEAQ (reference sequence). The CDR3 sequence is 11 residues long. V was trimmed by 5 bases and J by 7 bases, leaving 3 bases between them. CDR3 coding DNA: TGTGCCAGCAGCACCAATTCACCCCTCCACTTT. Residues: CASSTNSPLHF.

This sequence joins TRBV6-2 or TRBV6-3 and TRBJ2-4; TRBD2 matches 11 bases. Germline V CDR1 and CDR2: MNHEY, SVGEGT. The junction had 13 bases not matched to a gene; V was cut back by 6 bases and J by 6 bases. The length of the CDR3 is 17 residues. CDR3 region: CASSRGRLAGPGNIQYF. The CDR3 region has the DNA TGTGCCAGCAGCCGAGGAAGACTAGCGGGACCTGGAAACATTCAGTACTTC.

This chain links TRBV20-1 with TRBJ1-2, with 9 bases identical to TRBD1. The CDR3 runs to 11 residues. Trimming removed 5 bases from V and 8 bases from J; junction bases left unmatched: 3. Per germline, CDR1 DFQATT and CDR2 SNEGSKA (reference sequence). DNA for the CDR3: TGCAGTGCTGACAGGGGGAACGGCTACACCTTC. Protein product: CSADRGNGYTF.

The chain couples TRBV6-1 to TRBJ1-1; D might be TRBD1 (5 bases). CDR1 is MNHNS, CDR2 SASEGT, per germline. The CDR3 consists of 15 residues. Trimming removed 6 bases at V and 0 bases at J, with 14 bases between. The DNA for the CDR3 is TGTGCCAGCAGCCACGGGAGGGGCATGAACACTGAAGCTTTCTTT. It encodes CASSHGRGMNTEAFF.

The gene calls are TRBV7-2 and TRBJ2-5, with D perhaps assigned TRBD1 or TRBD2 (5 bases each). Germline CDR1 and CDR2: SGHTA and FQGNSA. CDR3 size: 13 residues. V shed 4 bases and J shed 1 base, with 7 bases lying between them. The CDR3 DNA is TGTGCCAGCAGCTGGGACGGCCAAGAGACCCAGTACTTC. Translated: CASSWDGQETQYF.

This clonotype turned up a few times. The chain is built from TRBV7-9 and TRBJ2-3; no firm D call. The ends were cut back, 3 bases at V and 6 bases at J, with 7 bases in the middle. Germline assignment: CDR1 SEHNR and CDR2 FQNEAQ (reference sequence). The CDR3 has 12 residues. This CDR3 is CASSFGPDTQYF. CDR3 coding DNA: TGTGCCAGCAGCTTCGGTCCGGATACGCAGTATTTT.

This clonotype was detected many times. This chain joins TRBV7-6 and TRBJ1-3, with D hard to call. Deletions cut 0 bases from V and 0 bases from J, with 15 bases between. This CDR3 is built from 18 residues. CDR1 is SGHVS, CDR2 FNYEAQ, per germline. CDR3 in amino acids: CASSLAFGIGSSGNTIYF. CDR3 bases: TGTGCCAGCAGCTTAGCGTTTGGGATCGGAAGCTCTGGAAACACCATATATTTT.

This clonotype has just a few counts. The genes are TRBV12-3 or TRBV12-4 and TRBJ2-7; no definite D call. The CDR3 is 11 residues long. Trimming pared 5 bases from V and 3 bases from J, leaving 5 bases between. CDR3 DNA sequence: TGTGCCAGCAGTCAAGTCTACGAGCAGTACGTC. Translating it yields CASSQVYEQYV.

The chain joins TRBV7-2 to TRBJ1-5; 7 nucleotides align to TRBD1. Unmatched junction bases numbered 11, after V lost 1 base and J lost 5 bases. CDR1 is SGHTA and CDR2 is FQGNSA in the germline V gene. There are 17 residues in the CDR3. CDR3 amino acids: CASSLVRDSPGYQPQHF. The CDR3, as DNA: TGTGCCAGCAGCTTAGTTCGGGACAGTCCTGGGTATCAGCCCCAGCATTTT.

This rearrangement joins TRBV4-1 to TRBJ2-3; D gene uncertain. Trimming took off 5 bases at V and 0 bases at J, with 12 bases between the two ends. The CDR3 is made up of 15 amino acids. Germline assignment: CDR1 MGHRA and CDR2 YSYEKL. The CDR3 DNA follows: TGCGCCAGCAGCTCCCTCGGCGGAAGCACAGATACGCAGTATTTT. Translating it yields CASSSLGGSTDTQYF.

This clonotype has just a few counts. The chain joins TRBV12-3 or TRBV12-4 to TRBJ2-1; D unresolved. The CDR3 loop spans 15 amino acids. Trimming took 10 bases from V and 5 from J, leaving 21 bases between them. CDR3 residues: CATTTSLRVNNEQFF. The CDR3 region has the DNA TGTGCCACTACTACCTCCCTTAGGGTAAACAATGAGCAGTTCTTC.